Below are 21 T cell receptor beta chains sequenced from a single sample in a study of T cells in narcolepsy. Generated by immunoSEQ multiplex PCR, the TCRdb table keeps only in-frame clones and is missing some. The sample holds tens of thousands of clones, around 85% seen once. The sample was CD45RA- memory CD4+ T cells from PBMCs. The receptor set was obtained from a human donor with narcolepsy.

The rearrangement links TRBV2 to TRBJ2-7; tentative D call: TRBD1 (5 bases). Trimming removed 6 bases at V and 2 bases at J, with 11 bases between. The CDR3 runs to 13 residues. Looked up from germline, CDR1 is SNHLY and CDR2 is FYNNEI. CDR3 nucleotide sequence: TGTGCCAGCAGCACAGACAGCACCTACGAGCAGTACTTC. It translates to CASSTDSTYEQYF.

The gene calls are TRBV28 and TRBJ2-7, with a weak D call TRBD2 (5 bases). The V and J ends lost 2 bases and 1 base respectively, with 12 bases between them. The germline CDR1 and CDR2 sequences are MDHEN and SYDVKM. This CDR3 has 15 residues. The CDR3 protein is CASSLQRALSYEQYF. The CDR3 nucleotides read TGTGCCAGCAGTTTACAGAGGGCACTTTCCTACGAGCAGTACTTC.

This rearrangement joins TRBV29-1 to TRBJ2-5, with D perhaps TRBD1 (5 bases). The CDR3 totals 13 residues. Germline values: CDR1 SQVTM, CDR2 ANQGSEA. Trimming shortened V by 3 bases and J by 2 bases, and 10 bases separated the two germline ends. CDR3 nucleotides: TGCAGCGTTGATGGGGCAAGACAAGAGACCCAGTACTTC. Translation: CSVDGARQETQYF.

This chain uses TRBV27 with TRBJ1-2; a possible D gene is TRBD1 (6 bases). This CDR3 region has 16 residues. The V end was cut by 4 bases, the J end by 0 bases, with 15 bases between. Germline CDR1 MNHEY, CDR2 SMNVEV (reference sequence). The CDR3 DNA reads TGTGCCAGCAGTTCCCTATACAGGGAATCTAACTATGGCTACACCTTC. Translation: CASSSLYRESNYGYTF.

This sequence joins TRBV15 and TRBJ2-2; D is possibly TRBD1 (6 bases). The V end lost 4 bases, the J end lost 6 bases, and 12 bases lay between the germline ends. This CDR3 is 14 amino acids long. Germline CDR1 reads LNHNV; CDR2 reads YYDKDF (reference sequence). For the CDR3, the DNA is TGTGCCACCAGCACTACAGGGAAAGCCGGGGAGCTGTTTTTT. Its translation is CATSTTGKAGELFF.

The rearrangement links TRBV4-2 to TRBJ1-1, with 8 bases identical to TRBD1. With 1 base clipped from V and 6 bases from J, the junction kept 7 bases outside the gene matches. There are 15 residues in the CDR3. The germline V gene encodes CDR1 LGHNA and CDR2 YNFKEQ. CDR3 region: CASSQGQGAGAEAFF. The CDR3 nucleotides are TGTGCCAGCAGCCAAGGCCAGGGGGCGGGGGCTGAAGCTTTCTTT.

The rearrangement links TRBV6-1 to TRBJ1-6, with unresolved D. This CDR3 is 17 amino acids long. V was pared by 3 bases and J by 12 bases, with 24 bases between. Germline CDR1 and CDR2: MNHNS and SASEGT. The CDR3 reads CASSDQLMRDRRGPLHF. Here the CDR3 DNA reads TGTGCCAGCAGTGATCAATTGATGAGGGATCGTCGGGGACCCCTCCACTTT.

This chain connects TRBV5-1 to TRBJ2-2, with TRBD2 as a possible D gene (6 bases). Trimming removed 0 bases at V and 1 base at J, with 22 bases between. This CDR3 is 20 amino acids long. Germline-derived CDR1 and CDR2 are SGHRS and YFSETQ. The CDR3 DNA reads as TGCGCCAGCAGCTTGGATGGGGCTTGGAGGGGACCGGGGAACACCGGGGAGCTGTTTTTT. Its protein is CASSLDGAWRGPGNTGELFF.

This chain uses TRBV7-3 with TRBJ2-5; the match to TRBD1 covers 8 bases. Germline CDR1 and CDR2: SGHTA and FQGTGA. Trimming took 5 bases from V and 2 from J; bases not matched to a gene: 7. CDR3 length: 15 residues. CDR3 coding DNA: TGTGCCAGCAGCGAAACAGGGGGAAGGCAAGAGACCCAGTACTTC. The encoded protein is CASSETGGRQETQYF.

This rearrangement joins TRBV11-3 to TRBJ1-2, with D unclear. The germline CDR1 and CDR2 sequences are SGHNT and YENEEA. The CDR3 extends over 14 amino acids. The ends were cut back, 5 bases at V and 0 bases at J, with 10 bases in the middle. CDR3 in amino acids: CASSPQGANYGYTF. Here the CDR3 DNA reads TGTGCCAGCAGCCCGCAAGGCGCTAACTATGGCTACACCTTC.

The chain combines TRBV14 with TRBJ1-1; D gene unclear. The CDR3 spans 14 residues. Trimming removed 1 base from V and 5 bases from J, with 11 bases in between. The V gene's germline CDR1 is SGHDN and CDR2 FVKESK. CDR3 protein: CASSQGVVMTEAFF. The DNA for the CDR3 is TGTGCCAGCAGCCAAGGGGTCGTTATGACTGAAGCTTTCTTT.

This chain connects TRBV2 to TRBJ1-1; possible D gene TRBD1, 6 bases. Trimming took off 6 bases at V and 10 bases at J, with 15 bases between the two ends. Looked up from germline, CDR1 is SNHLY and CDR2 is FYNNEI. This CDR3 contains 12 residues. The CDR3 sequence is CASSWTVGRAFF. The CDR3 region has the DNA TGTGCCAGCAGCTGGACAGTGGGTCGAGCTTTCTTT.

CDR3 sequence (DNA): TGTGCCAGCAGCGCCATTCGGACCCCCACTGAAGCTTTCTTT. Its protein product is CASSAIRTPTEAFF. The rearrangement joins TRBV11-2 to TRBJ1-1; D is undetermined. Germline CDR1 reads SGHAT; CDR2 reads FQNNGV. Trimming left V 5 bases short and J 4 bases short, with 14 bases between. This CDR3 is 14 amino acids long.

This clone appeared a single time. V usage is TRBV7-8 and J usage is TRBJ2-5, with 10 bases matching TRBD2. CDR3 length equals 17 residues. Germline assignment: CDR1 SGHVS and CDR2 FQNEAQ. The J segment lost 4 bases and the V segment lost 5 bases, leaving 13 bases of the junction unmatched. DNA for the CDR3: TGTGCCAGCAGCCGGGGGAGCGGGGGGGCACAGGTAGAGACCCAGTACTTC. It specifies CASSRGSGGAQVETQYF.

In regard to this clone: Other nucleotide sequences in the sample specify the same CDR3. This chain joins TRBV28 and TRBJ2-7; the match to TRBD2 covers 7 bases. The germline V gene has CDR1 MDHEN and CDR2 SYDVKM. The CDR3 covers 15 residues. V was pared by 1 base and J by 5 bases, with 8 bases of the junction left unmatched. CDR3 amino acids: CASSLLGREVDEQYF. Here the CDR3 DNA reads TGTGCCAGCAGTTTATTAGGCCGGGAGGTCGACGAGCAGTACTTC.

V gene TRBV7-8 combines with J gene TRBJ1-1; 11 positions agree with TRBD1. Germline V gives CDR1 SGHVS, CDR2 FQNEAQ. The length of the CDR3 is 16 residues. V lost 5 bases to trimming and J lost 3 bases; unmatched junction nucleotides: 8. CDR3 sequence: CASSRWDRGKDTEAFF. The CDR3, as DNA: TGTGCCAGCAGCAGGTGGGACAGGGGGAAGGACACTGAAGCTTTCTTT.

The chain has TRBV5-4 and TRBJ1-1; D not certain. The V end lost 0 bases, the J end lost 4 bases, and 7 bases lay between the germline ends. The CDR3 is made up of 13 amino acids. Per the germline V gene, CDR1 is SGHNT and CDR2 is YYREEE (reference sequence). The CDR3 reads CASSLGHSTEAFF. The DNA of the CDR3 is TGTGCCAGCAGCTTGGGGCATTCCACTGAAGCTTTCTTT.

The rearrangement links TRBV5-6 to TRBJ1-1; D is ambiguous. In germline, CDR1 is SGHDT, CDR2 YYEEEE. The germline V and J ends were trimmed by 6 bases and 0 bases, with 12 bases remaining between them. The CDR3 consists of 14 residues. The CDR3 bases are TGTGCCAGCACTTTAGAGGGCATGAACACTGAAGCTTTCTTT. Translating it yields CASTLEGMNTEAFF.

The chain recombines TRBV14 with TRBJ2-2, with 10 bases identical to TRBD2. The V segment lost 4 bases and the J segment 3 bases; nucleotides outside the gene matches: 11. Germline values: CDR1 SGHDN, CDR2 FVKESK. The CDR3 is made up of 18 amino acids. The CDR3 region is CASSPQLLAGVDTGELFF. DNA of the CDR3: TGTGCCAGCAGCCCCCAACTCCTAGCGGGAGTTGACACCGGGGAGCTGTTTTTT.

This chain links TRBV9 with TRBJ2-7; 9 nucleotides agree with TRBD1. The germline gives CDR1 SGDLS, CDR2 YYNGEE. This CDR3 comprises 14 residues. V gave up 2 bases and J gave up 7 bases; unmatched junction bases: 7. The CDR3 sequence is CASSVGTGKNEQYF. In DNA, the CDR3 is TGTGCCAGCAGCGTGGGGACAGGGAAGAATGAGCAGTACTTC.

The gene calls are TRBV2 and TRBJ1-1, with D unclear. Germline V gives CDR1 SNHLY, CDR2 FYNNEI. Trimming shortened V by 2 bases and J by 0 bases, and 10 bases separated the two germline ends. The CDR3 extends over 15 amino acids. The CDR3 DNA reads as TGTGCCAGCAGTGAATTTTGGACCCTGAACACTGAAGCTTTCTTT. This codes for CASSEFWTLNTEAFF.